These 3 T cell receptor beta chains were sequenced from one sample in a study of T cell repertoires in aging, cancer and after chemotherapy. Multiplex touch-down PCR with TRB-A/B primers amplified rearranged V-D-J TRB sequences. One entry per CDR3 protein, called by TCRdb with MiXCR from the multiplex PCR reads. This sample yields around 8,800 distinct CDR3 sequences, of which more than 20% are seen a single time; around 15% belongs to the top ten. The template was genomic DNA from peripheral blood, not RNA. The sample taken for sequencing was blood. The receptors come from a human donor with a blood cancer. The donor label of this sample is uncertain.

This clonotype is medium-sized within its sample. The CDR3 coding sequence is TGTGCCAGTAGTATAAACAGGGGGAATGAGCAGTTCTTC. This translates into CASSINRGNEQFF. This rearrangement joins TRBV19 to TRBJ2-1, with 8 positions matching TRBD1. This CDR3 spans 13 amino acids. Looked up from germline, CDR1 is LNHDA and CDR2 is SQIVND (reference sequence). V gave up 2 bases and J gave up 7 bases; unmatched junction bases: 1.

Sample share makes this clonotype medium-sized (0.01 to 0.1%). The CDR3 here is CASSPSGLSSNQPQHF. CDR3 sequence (DNA): TGTGCCAGTAGCCCCTCGGGGTTAAGCAGCAATCAGCCCCAGCATTTT. The J gene is TRBJ1-5, the V gene TRBV19, with D uncertain. Trimming took 6 bases from V and 1 from J, leaving 16 bases between them. CDR1 and CDR2 (germline): LNHDA, SQIVND (reference sequence). The CDR3 contains 16 residues.

This clonotype showed up just a few times. The chain links TRBV7-9 to TRBJ2-5, with 8 positions matching TRBD1. The CDR3 has 14 residues. Germline V CDR1 and CDR2: SEHNR, FQNEAQ (reference sequence). J gave up 5 bases and V 10 bases, and 12 bases lay outside the gene matches. The CDR3 reads CATIPQGAFETQYF. CDR3 in DNA: TGTGCCACCATCCCCCAGGGGGCGTTCGAGACCCAGTACTTC.